These 10 T cell receptor beta chains were all obtained from the same sample, sequenced in a study of shared clonotypes between healthy human individuals. Clones were read by immunoSEQ multiplex PCR, and TCRdb kept only the in-frame ones, dropping some. The sample includes approximately 510,000 clones, approximately 79% seen only once; the top ten take approximately 12%. The sample taken for sequencing was PBMCs. The origin of the receptors is a woman aged 40-49 years in good health. Some clones in this sample may be carry-over from other donors' samples.

This clone was observed a few times. V is TRBV4-3 and J is TRBJ2-2; D gene uncertain. The CDR3 runs to 12 residues. Trimming took 8 bases from V and 6 from J, leaving 10 bases between them. Germline V gene sequence: CDR1 LGHNA, CDR2 YSLEER. The CDR3 DNA reads TGCGCCAGCGGCACCGCGGCCGGGGAGCTGTTTTTT. As protein: CASGTAAGELFF.

The chain couples TRBV29-1 to TRBJ2-5, with TRBD2 identical over 7 bases. The V and J ends lost 3 bases and 5 bases, in that order; junction bases with no gene match: 15. CDR1 SQVTM and CDR2 ANQGSEA come from the germline V gene. The CDR3 runs to 16 residues. The chain's CDR3 is CSVDSLYGGTSETQYF. CDR3 nucleotides: TGCAGCGTTGACAGCCTCTACGGGGGGACCTCGGAGACCCAGTACTTC.

The rearrangement links TRBV10-3 to TRBJ1-4; D gene uncertain. Trimming shortened V by 5 bases and J by 4 bases, and 8 bases separated the two germline ends. This CDR3 contains 13 residues. The V gene's germline CDR1 is ENHRY and CDR2 SYGVKD. The CDR3 spells CAISYSDNEKLFF. The CDR3, as DNA: TGTGCCATCAGTTACAGCGATAATGAAAAACTGTTTTTT.

This clone was counted a single time. V and J are TRBV30 and TRBJ2-5, with D tentatively TRBD2 (6 bases). Germline V gene lookup returns CDR1 GTSNPN and CDR2 SVGIG (reference sequence). This CDR3 is built from 15 residues. The V end was cut by 0 bases, the J end by 5 bases, with 16 bases between. DNA of the CDR3: TGTGCCTGGAGTGTCGGGGCAGGGAGGAGGGAGACCCAGTACTTC. Translated: CAWSVGAGRRETQYF.

This chain connects TRBV27 to TRBJ1-5, with 10 bases lining up with TRBD1. The V gene's germline CDR1 is MNHEY and CDR2 SMNVEV (reference sequence). The CDR3 runs 16 residues. The J segment lost 6 bases and the V segment lost 4 bases, leaving 9 bases of the junction unmatched. The DNA of the CDR3 is TGTGCCAGCAGTTCCATGGGACAGGGGCTGGGTCAGCCCCAGCATTTT. Translation gives CASSSMGQGLGQPQHF.

The chain uses TRBV5-1 and TRBJ2-5; possible D gene TRBD2, 5 bases. Germline V lookup: CDR1 SGHRS, CDR2 YFSETQ. V was trimmed by 4 bases and J by 5 bases, leaving 18 bases between them. The CDR3 is 15 amino acids. This CDR3 is CASSRLGSDGETQYF. CDR3 bases: TGCGCCAGCAGCCGACTTGGGAGCGATGGGGAGACCCAGTACTTC.

The V gene is TRBV5-1, the J gene TRBJ2-5; TRBD2 matches 13 bases. This CDR3 has 15 residues. In germline, CDR1 is SGHRS, CDR2 YFSETQ. V lost 4 bases to trimming and J lost 5 bases; unmatched junction nucleotides: 5. In DNA form, the CDR3 reads TGCGCCAGCAGCGGGGGGACTAGCGGGGCGGAGACCCAGTACTTC. Protein sequence: CASSGGTSGAETQYF.

This chain uses TRBV7-8 with TRBJ2-3, with 10 nucleotides matching TRBD2. The length of the CDR3 is 15 residues. With V trimmed by 0 bases and J by 4 bases, 1 base remained unmatched. Germline CDR1 reads SGHVS; CDR2 reads FQNEAQ. CDR3 in DNA: TGTGCCAGCAGCTTAGCCCTAGCGGGGGCAGATACGCAGTATTTT. This gives the protein CASSLALAGADTQYF.

The table lists this clone with a few counts. V and J are TRBV7-9 and TRBJ2-1; D unclear. This CDR3 contains 15 residues. Per the germline V gene, CDR1 is SEHNR and CDR2 is FQNEAQ (reference sequence). V was shortened by 4 bases and J by 4 bases, with 14 bases between the two germline ends. The CDR3 DNA sequence: TGTGCCAGCAGCTCACTCTGGGCTACTTACAATGAGCAGTTCTTC. Protein product: CASSSLWATYNEQFF.

The chain recombines TRBV28 with TRBJ2-3, with D possibly being TRBD2 (5 bases). CDR3 length equals 12 residues. Trimming took off 6 bases at V and 11 bases at J, with 15 bases between the two ends. Germline V gives CDR1 MDHEN, CDR2 SYDVKM. The CDR3 spells CASSPDSWGQYF. In nucleotides, the CDR3 is TGTGCCAGCAGCCCGGACTCATGGGGGCAGTATTTT.